Following are 31 T cell receptor beta chains from one sample sequenced in a study of shared clonotypes between healthy human individuals. Sequencing used immunoSEQ multiplex PCR; TCRdb keeps in-frame clones, though not all of them. The sample consists of hundreds of thousands of clones, 74% of them appearing once. The sample taken for sequencing was memory CD4+ T cells sorted from blood. The subset was: CD45RA-negative fraction. These TCRs come from a woman younger than 45 in good health.

This sequence joins TRBV2 and TRBJ2-1, with a possible D match to TRBD2 (6 bases). Germline V gives CDR1 SNHLY, CDR2 FYNNEI. This CDR3 contains 15 residues. Trimming shortened V by 3 bases and J by 4 bases, and 13 bases separated the two germline ends. The CDR3 loop is CASSDRGTLYNEQFF. The CDR3 region has the DNA TGTGCCAGCAGTGATCGGGGGACCCTATACAATGAGCAGTTCTTC.

The table lists this clone with a few counts. V is TRBV6-4 and J is TRBJ1-4; the D is unclear. The CDR3 contains 14 residues. CDR1 and CDR2 (germline): MRHNA, SNTAGT. The ends were cut back, 6 bases at V and 11 bases at J, with 19 bases in the middle. CDR3 amino acids: CASRTTAAAGKLFF. CDR3 sequence (DNA): TGTGCCAGCAGAACTACAGCGGCGGCGGGGAAACTGTTTTTT.

The CDR3 spells CASSTGPETQYF. The CDR3 DNA reads as TGTGCCAGCAGTACAGGGCCAGAGACCCAGTACTTC. The chain links TRBV28 to TRBJ2-5, with D maybe TRBD1 (6 bases). V was pared by 5 bases and J by 4 bases, with 8 bases between. CDR3 length: 12 amino acids. CDR1 is MDHEN and CDR2 is SYDVKM in the germline V gene.

This clone has just a few counts. The V gene is TRBV7-2, the J gene TRBJ1-1, with D hard to call. V lost 5 bases, J lost 0 bases, and 22 bases lay in between. Looked up from germline, CDR1 is SGHTA and CDR2 is FQGNSA. The CDR3 is 18 residues long. The CDR3 DNA is TGTGCCAGCAGCATGGTAGCCCCGACGGGTCACATGAACACTGAAGCTTTCTTT. It yields the protein CASSMVAPTGHMNTEAFF.

The V call is TRBV6-5, the J call TRBJ2-1; 7 bases are a match to TRBD1. Germline V gene sequence: CDR1 MNHEY, CDR2 SVGAGI. This CDR3 has 13 amino acids. V lost 6 bases to trimming and J lost 9 bases; unmatched junction nucleotides: 8. The CDR3: CASRKDRSGEQFF. The DNA of the CDR3 is TGTGCCAGCAGAAAGGACAGGAGCGGTGAGCAGTTCTTC.

This clone was counted between two and nine times. The junction does not match germline at one end; this may be a read error. The J gene is TRBJ2-7, the V gene TRBV10-3; 7 nucleotides line up with TRBD1. The CDR3 runs 15 residues. CDR1 is ENHRY and CDR2 is SYGVKD in the germline V gene. The CDR3 spells CAIRQGPSKPYGQYF. DNA of the CDR3: TGTGCCATCAGACAGGGGCCCTCAAAACCCTACGGGCAGTACTTC.

A word on this clone: This may arise from a read error, as a much more abundant clone is one base away. V is TRBV7-9 and J is TRBJ2-7; D ambiguous. Germline V gives CDR1 SEHNR, CDR2 FQNEAQ (reference sequence). This CDR3 is built from 12 residues. With 4 bases removed from V and 3 bases from J, the gap between germline ends came to 7 bases. The CDR3 DNA reads TGTGCCAGCAGCTCAAATAGCTACGAGCAGTACTTC. Protein: CASSSNSYEQYF.

This clone was counted ten times or more. This rearrangement joins TRBV19 to TRBJ1-1; D not certain. The CDR3 consists of 12 residues. Germline CDR1 LNHDA, CDR2 SQIVND (reference sequence). Trimming took 3 bases from V and 10 from J, leaving 12 bases between them. The CDR3 DNA reads as TGTGCCAGTAGTATCAATGTTTTAGGAGCTTTCTTT. It yields the protein CASSINVLGAFF.

V and J are TRBV5-4 and TRBJ2-2; 12 bases map to TRBD1. The ends lost 4 bases at V and 4 bases at J; junction bases unmatched: 5. This CDR3 contains 16 residues. From germline, CDR1 is SGHNT and CDR2 YYREEE (reference sequence). CDR3 sequence (DNA): TGTGCCAGCAGCCAAGGGACAGGGGGCATCACCGGGGAGCTGTTTTTT. It codes for CASSQGTGGITGELFF.

The genes are TRBV7-9 and TRBJ2-2; 7 positions match TRBD1. The CDR3 runs 15 residues. CDR1 is SEHNR, CDR2 FQNEAQ, per germline (reference sequence). With 4 bases clipped from V and 0 bases from J, the junction kept 2 bases outside the gene matches. The CDR3 DNA reads TGTGCCAGCAGCTCGGGACAGCCGAACACCGGGGAGCTGTTTTTT. Encoded protein: CASSSGQPNTGELFF.

This chain connects TRBV7-3 to TRBJ2-2; D possibly matches TRBD1 or TRBD2 (5 bases each). This CDR3 region has 15 residues. Trimming removed 4 bases at V and 7 bases at J, with 16 bases between. CDR1 and CDR2 (germline): SGHTA, FQGTGA. The CDR3 DNA reads TGTGCCAGCAGCTCCACCGGGGCCGGAAACGGGGAGCTGTTTTTT. Translation gives CASSSTGAGNGELFF. The whole variable domain, filled in from reference TRBV7-3 and TRBJ2-2, reads GAGVSQTPSNKVTEKGKYVELRCDPISGHTALYWYRQSLGQGPEFLIYFQGTGAADDSGLPNDRFFAVRPEGSVSTLKIQRTERGDSAVYLCASSSTGAGNGELFFGEGSRLTVL.

In DNA, the CDR3 is TGTGCCAGCAGCCAAGGTTCGACATATCGGCAGTTCTTC. Translated: CASSQGSTYRQFF. This sequence joins TRBV14 and TRBJ2-1; no reliable D call. The V end lost 1 base, the J end lost 12 bases, and 13 bases lay between the germline ends. This CDR3 is built from 13 residues. Per the germline V gene, CDR1 is SGHDN and CDR2 is FVKESK.

Turning to this clone: Within the sample, other DNA sequences also encode this same CDR3. V is TRBV7-9 and J is TRBJ2-3, with 9 bases lining up with TRBD2. The CDR3 is 16 residues long. The V segment lost 1 base and the J segment 0 bases; nucleotides outside the gene matches: 2. The germline CDR1 and CDR2 sequences are SEHNR and FQNEAQ (reference sequence). The CDR3 DNA sequence: TGTGCCAGCAGCTTAGGTCTAGCGGGGAGCACAGATACGCAGTATTTT. Translated: CASSLGLAGSTDTQYF.

The sample holds one count of this clone. This chain joins TRBV11-1 and TRBJ1-2; a weak D match, TRBD1 (5 bases). The CDR3 has 16 residues. Germline V gene data show CDR1 as SGHAT and CDR2 as FQDESV (reference sequence). V was cut by 5 bases and J by 4 bases, with 20 bases left in between. The CDR3 DNA reads TGTGCCAGCAGCACTATAGCTAAGGCTGGGACCTATGGCTACACCTTC. This codes for CASSTIAKAGTYGYTF.

The chain joins TRBV6-1 to TRBJ2-1; 7 positions agree with TRBD2. Germline CDR1 is MNHNS and CDR2 is SASEGT. J lost 0 bases, V lost 3 bases, and 8 bases had no gene match. CDR3 length: 17 residues. The chain's CDR3 is CASSDTAGGSSYNEQFF. The CDR3, as DNA: TGTGCCAGCAGTGATACGGCGGGCGGGAGCTCCTACAATGAGCAGTTCTTC.

This sequence joins TRBV29-1 and TRBJ2-5; 11 bases are shared with TRBD2. V lost 7 bases, J lost 4 bases, and 5 bases stayed unmatched. Germline-derived CDR1 and CDR2 are SQVTM and ANQGSEA. The CDR3 spans 13 residues. The CDR3 DNA reads as TGCAGCGCTGTAGCGGGAGGGCGAGAGACCCAGTACTTC. Translated: CSAVAGGRETQYF.

The J gene is TRBJ2-7, the V gene TRBV14, with TRBD1 matching over 9 bases. This CDR3 has 13 residues. The junction had 2 bases not matched to a gene; V was cut back by 4 bases and J by 4 bases. CDR1 and CDR2 (germline): SGHDN, FVKESK. The CDR3 loop is CASSRGTGYEQYF. The CDR3, as DNA: TGTGCCAGCAGCCGGGGGACAGGGTACGAGCAGTACTTC.

CDR3 sequence: CASSPGAGALYEQYF. Here the CDR3 DNA reads TGTGCCAGCAGCCCAGGGGCGGGGGCGTTATACGAGCAGTACTTC. The genes are TRBV7-2 and TRBJ2-7; weak D call: TRBD2 (7 bases). The CDR3 length is 15 residues. V was shortened by 5 bases and J by 4 bases, with 18 bases between the two germline ends. Germline assignment: CDR1 SGHTA and CDR2 FQGNSA.

The chain has TRBV6-1 and TRBJ2-1; maybe TRBD2 (6 bases). CDR1 is MNHNS and CDR2 is SASEGT in the germline V gene. V was shortened by 5 bases and J by 3 bases, with 11 bases between the two germline ends. This CDR3 has 14 amino acids. The CDR3 DNA sequence: TGTGCCAGCAGTTGGGGGGAGAACTACAATGAGCAGTTCTTC. This sequence encodes CASSWGENYNEQFF.

The CDR3 sequence is CASSFDKNYGYTF. DNA for the CDR3: TGTGCCAGCAGTTTTGATAAAAACTATGGCTACACCTTC. This rearrangement joins TRBV6-1 to TRBJ1-2; no definite D call. The CDR3 loop spans 13 amino acids. V was cut by 5 bases and J by 2 bases, with 9 bases left in between. The germline V gene encodes CDR1 MNHNS and CDR2 SASEGT.

Many counts were recorded for this clone. V and J are TRBV7-6 and TRBJ2-2; 11 bases align to TRBD2. V shed 5 bases, J shed 11 bases, and the junction held 10 bases outside the gene matches. The CDR3 is 15 residues long. Germline V gene sequence: CDR1 SGHVS, CDR2 FNYEAQ. CDR3 nucleotide sequence: TGTGCCAGCAGCCTGCAAGCGGGACTAGCGGTCGAGCTGTTTTTT. Translating gives CASSLQAGLAVELFF. The full variable domain, in which reference TRBV7-6 and TRBJ2-2 provide the parts outside the CDR3, is GAGVSQSPRYKVTKRGQDVALRCDPISGHVSLYWYRQALGQGPEFLTYFNYEAQQDKSGLPNDRFSAERPEGSISTLTIQRTEQRDSAMYRCASSLQAGLAVELFFGEGSRLTVL.

This clone was found many times. The rearrangement joins TRBV30 to TRBJ1-6; no reliable D call. The CDR3 loop spans 16 amino acids. CDR1 and CDR2 from the germline V gene are GTSNPN and SVGIG (reference sequence). Trimming took off 1 base at V and 0 bases at J, with 10 bases between the two ends. Here the CDR3 DNA reads TGTGCCTGGAGTGCTGGCACTTTCTCCTATAATTCACCCCTCCACTTT. Residues: CAWSAGTFSYNSPLHF.

CDR3 bases: TGTGCCACCGCCCGCGACAGCCAGACTCTCTCTGGGGCCAACGTCCTGACTTTC. The encoded protein is CATARDSQTLSGANVLTF. The chain carries TRBV15 and TRBJ2-6, with a tentative D call TRBD1 (5 bases). V was pared by 8 bases and J by 0 bases, with 20 bases between. Germline V gene lookup returns CDR1 LNHNV and CDR2 YYDKDF (reference sequence). The CDR3 length is 18 residues. Using reference TRBV15 and TRBJ2-6 for the parts outside the CDR3, the full variable domain is DAMVIQNPRYQVTQFGKPVTLSCSQTLNHNVMYWYQQKSSQAPKLLFHYYDKDFNNEADTPDNFQSRRPNTSFCFLDIRSPGLGDTAMYLCATARDSQTLSGANVLTFGAGSRLTVL.

The gene calls are TRBV28 and TRBJ2-7, with D possibly being TRBD1 (6 bases). This CDR3 contains 14 residues. Germline CDR1 MDHEN, CDR2 SYDVKM. Trimming took off 3 bases at V and 2 bases at J, with 11 bases between the two ends. The CDR3 loop is CASSLFGQTYEQYF. CDR3 coding DNA: TGTGCCAGCAGTTTGTTCGGACAGACCTACGAGCAGTACTTC.

The chain recombines TRBV5-1 with TRBJ2-7, with 11 positions matching TRBD1. The V gene end was trimmed by 5 bases and the J gene end by 3 bases; junction bases not matched to a gene: 10. The CDR3 has 16 amino acids. CDR1 is SGHRS and CDR2 is YFSETQ in the germline V gene. The CDR3 reads CASSTQSGTGGYEQYF. Here the CDR3 DNA reads TGCGCCAGCAGTACTCAGTCCGGGACAGGGGGCTACGAGCAGTACTTC.

This clone was found a few times. Other DNA sequences of this sample code for an identical CDR3. This chain links TRBV5-1 with TRBJ2-5; the match to TRBD1 covers 7 bases. After removal of 3 bases from V and 5 bases from J, the junction contained 10 bases not matched to a gene. Germline CDR1 reads SGHRS; CDR2 reads YFSETQ. The CDR3 length is 15 residues. CDR3 in amino acids: CASSSLQGLGETQYF. The CDR3 DNA is TGCGCCAGCAGCTCATTACAGGGGCTGGGGGAGACCCAGTACTTC.

The chain carries TRBV19 and TRBJ1-2, with no clear D. The V end lost 0 bases, the J end lost 7 bases, and 12 bases lay between the germline ends. The CDR3 extends over 14 amino acids. Germline V gene sequence: CDR1 LNHDA, CDR2 SQIVND (reference sequence). The CDR3 bases are TGTGCCAGTAGTATAGAGGCGACGCTGGGTGGCTACACCTTC. Protein: CASSIEATLGGYTF.

The gene calls are TRBV2 and TRBJ2-7; D ambiguous. Germline V gene data show CDR1 as SNHLY and CDR2 as FYNNEI. V was cut by 7 bases and J by 4 bases, with 11 bases left in between. CDR3 length: 12 residues. DNA of the CDR3: TGTGCCAGCACCCCGTCCCGTTACGAGCAGTACTTC. Translated, it gives CASTPSRYEQYF.

J is TRBJ2-7 and V is TRBV5-1; 15 bases map to TRBD2. The ends lost 4 bases at V and 1 base at J; junction bases unmatched: 9. From germline, CDR1 is SGHRS and CDR2 YFSETQ. The CDR3 totals 18 residues. In DNA form, the CDR3 reads TGCGCCAGCAGCCTGGGGACTAGCGGGAGGTCTACATCCTACGAGCAGTACTTC. Amino acids: CASSLGTSGRSTSYEQYF.

CDR3 loop: CASSVEASRYNEQFF. The CDR3 DNA is TGTGCCAGCAGCGTAGAGGCTAGCCGCTACAATGAGCAGTTCTTC. The chain recombines TRBV9 with TRBJ2-1; possible D gene TRBD2, 5 bases. This CDR3 comprises 15 residues. CDR1 is SGDLS and CDR2 is YYNGEE in the germline V gene. Trimming took off 0 bases at V and 3 bases at J, with 10 bases between the two ends.

The table lists this clone with many counts. The chain carries TRBV29-1 and TRBJ2-5; perhaps TRBD2 as D (5 bases). The CDR3 length is 13 residues. V was shortened by 4 bases and J by 1 base, with 10 bases between the two germline ends. Germline V gives CDR1 SQVTM, CDR2 ANQGSEA. The CDR3, as DNA: TGCAGCGTTGGATCGGGGAGCCAAGAGACCCAGTACTTC. Translation: CSVGSGSQETQYF.